This entry lists 16 T cell receptor beta chains sequenced from one sample in a study of blood T cell repertoires in COVID-19. This table comes from immunoSEQ multiplex PCR, and its TCRdb copy is limited to in-frame clones, with some not included. The sample lists a few hundred thousand clones; about 90% were seen once. The source material was peripheral blood. The receptors here all came from a man younger than 30 with COVID-19, enrolled during active disease.

V gene TRBV5-1 combines with J gene TRBJ1-1; 9 nucleotides match TRBD1. The trim removed 4 bases at V and 6 bases at J, leaving 4 bases unmatched. The CDR3 is 13 amino acids. Germline CDR1 reads SGHRS; CDR2 reads YFSETQ. In DNA, the CDR3 is TGCGCCAGCAGCGGCGGGACAGGGCCTGAAGCTTTCTTT. Its protein is CASSGGTGPEAFF.

V gene TRBV27 combines with J gene TRBJ2-5; TRBD2 matches 13 bases. Germline lookup yields CDR1 MNHEY and CDR2 SMNVEV (reference sequence). After removal of 4 bases from V and 10 bases from J, the junction contained 6 bases not matched to a gene. The CDR3 has 14 amino acids. The CDR3 sequence: CASSSWTSGGHQYF. The CDR3 DNA reads as TGTGCCAGCAGTTCCTGGACTAGCGGGGGTCACCAGTACTTC.

This clone was counted a single time. The V gene is TRBV6-1, the J gene TRBJ1-3; D might be TRBD1 (6 bases). CDR3 size: 16 residues. The germline V gene has CDR1 MNHNS and CDR2 SASEGT. The V end was cut by 4 bases, the J end by 0 bases, with 13 bases between. In DNA form, the CDR3 reads TGTGCCAGCAGTGTTGGACAGACTAACTCTGGAAACACCATATATTTT. This sequence encodes CASSVGQTNSGNTIYF.

The V and J genes are TRBV29-1 and TRBJ2-3; a possible D gene is TRBD1 (7 bases). The V end lost 3 bases, the J end lost 0 bases, and 16 bases lay between the germline ends. Germline CDR1 and CDR2: SQVTM and ANQGSEA. The CDR3 consists of 16 residues. The DNA of the CDR3 is TGCAGCGTTGAGGGGTTGACAGGGACTAGCACAGATACGCAGTATTTT. Encoded protein: CSVEGLTGTSTDTQYF.

The gene calls are TRBV5-4 and TRBJ2-7; perhaps TRBD2 as D (7 bases). Germline CDR1 SGHNT, CDR2 YYREEE (reference sequence). The CDR3 spans 14 residues. The V and J ends lost 2 bases and 5 bases respectively, with 14 bases between them. CDR3 nucleotides: TGTGCCAGCAGCTTCCCAGGGGAGGGCCACGAGCAGTACTTC. Its protein is CASSFPGEGHEQYF.

DNA of the CDR3: TGTGCCAGCAGTGAACCTGGCGGGAGGGGCCTCGGGGAGCTGTTTTTT. It translates to CASSEPGGRGLGELFF. The genes are TRBV6-1 and TRBJ2-2; 9 bases fit TRBD2. V was pared by 2 bases and J by 7 bases, with 8 bases of the junction left unmatched. The CDR3 is 16 amino acids. CDR1 is MNHNS and CDR2 is SASEGT in the germline V gene.

Details on this clone: The same CDR3 arises from other DNA sequences in this sample as well. The chain is built from TRBV5-1 and TRBJ2-1, with 7 bases identical to TRBD2. Trimming at V came to 0 bases and at J to 0 bases, leaving 0 bases not matched to a gene. This CDR3 has 15 residues. Germline V lookup: CDR1 SGHRS, CDR2 YFSETQ. CDR3 coding DNA: TGCGCCAGCAGCTTGGGCGGGAGCTCCTACAATGAGCAGTTCTTC. Translating it yields CASSLGGSSYNEQFF.

The chain couples TRBV11-3 to TRBJ2-1; a possible D gene is TRBD2 (6 bases). CDR1 and CDR2 from the germline V gene are SGHNT and YENEEA. The V gene lost 8 bases and the J gene lost 7 bases, with 15 bases spanning the gap. This CDR3 is built from 13 residues. CDR3 DNA: TGTGCCAGCCTCAGCTTTGGGGGGAATGAGCAGTTCTTC. Amino acids: CASLSFGGNEQFF.

This clone has just a few counts. This chain connects TRBV20-1 to TRBJ1-4; perhaps TRBD1 as D (5 bases). Germline CDR1 DFQATT, CDR2 SNEGSKA (reference sequence). Trimming removed 3 bases from V and 8 bases from J, with 13 bases in between. CDR3 length: 13 residues. CDR3 in amino acids: CSASKGMGEKLFF. In DNA form, the CDR3 reads TGCAGTGCTAGTAAGGGGATGGGGGAAAAACTGTTTTTT.

This sequence joins TRBV6-4 and TRBJ2-7; D uncertain. The CDR3 loop spans 13 amino acids. Per the germline V gene, CDR1 is MRHNA and CDR2 is SNTAGT. Between the trimmed V and J ends, which lost 5 bases and 6 bases, there was a span of 14 bases. CDR3 region: CASSSEPGAEQYF. The CDR3, as DNA: TGTGCCAGCAGTTCAGAACCTGGAGCCGAGCAGTACTTC.

The count of this clone is one. The rearrangement uses TRBV6-5 and TRBJ2-7, with TRBD2 matching 7 bases. CDR1 is MNHEY and CDR2 is SVGAGI in the germline V gene. This CDR3 has 15 residues. Trimming removed 1 base from V and 0 bases from J; junction bases left unmatched: 3. In DNA form, the CDR3 reads TGTGCCAGCAGTTACTGGGGGGGAAGCTCCTACGAGCAGTACTTC. It codes for CASSYWGGSSYEQYF.

This clone was observed once. The chain has TRBV24-1 and TRBJ1-5; D is possibly TRBD1 (5 bases). V was pared by 1 base and J by 10 bases, with 10 bases between. The CDR3 covers 13 residues. In germline, CDR1 is KGHDR, CDR2 SFDVKD. CDR3 bases: TGTGCCACCAGTGATTTAGGCGGGGACCCCCAGCATTTT. Translated, it gives CATSDLGGDPQHF.

This clone was picked up one time. This chain joins TRBV2 and TRBJ2-1; TRBD1 might be the D (6 bases). CDR1 and CDR2 from the germline V gene are SNHLY and FYNNEI. This CDR3 is built from 12 residues. The V gene lost 8 bases and the J gene lost 7 bases, with 12 bases spanning the gap. The CDR3 here is CASGDRLNEQFF. The DNA for the CDR3 is TGTGCCAGCGGCGACAGGCTTAATGAGCAGTTCTTC.

The J gene is TRBJ2-3, the V gene TRBV2; 9 positions match TRBD1. The CDR3 consists of 15 residues. J was trimmed by 1 base and V by 7 bases; bases with no gene match: 6. CDR1 SNHLY and CDR2 FYNNEI come from the germline V gene. CDR3 sequence (DNA): TGTGCCAGCAAGAGGGGACAGGGTGGCACAGATACGCAGTATTTT. Translation: CASKRGQGGTDTQYF.

DNA for the CDR3: TGTGCCAGCAGCCAACAGGGACAGGGTTTGGAGACCCAGTACTTC. It is translated as CASSQQGQGLETQYF. The V gene is TRBV3-1 (or the pseudogene TRBV3-2), the J gene TRBJ2-5; 9 nucleotides line up with TRBD1. From germline, CDR1 is LGHDT and CDR2 YNNKEL (reference sequence). The trim removed 2 bases at V and 5 bases at J, leaving 6 bases unmatched. The CDR3 has 15 residues.

A single count supports this clone. CDR3 loop: CASSLDTGGRDTQYF. For the CDR3, the DNA is TGTGCCAGCAGCTTAGATACAGGGGGCAGAGATACGCAGTATTTT. The J gene is TRBJ2-3, the V gene TRBV7-9; the match to TRBD1 covers 9 bases. Germline CDR1 is SEHNR and CDR2 is FQNEAQ (reference sequence). This CDR3 is 15 amino acids long. Trimming removed 1 base from V and 5 bases from J; junction bases left unmatched: 4.